Sequencing of this T cell receptor (beta chain) was carried out in a study of shared clonotypes between healthy human individuals (TCRdb year 2020). Regarding the research as a whole: Three men and two women, aged 18 to 49 years, made up the cohort. Different laboratories and diverse techniques were used to prepare libraries and sequence TCR repertoires, to increase sequencing depth and limit assay-specific biases. The study deeply sequenced blood TCR repertoires of about 5 healthy adults to estimate repertoire size and the extent of clonotype sharing between individuals. Between about 0.9 and 8.9 billion PBMCs per donor were obtained by leukapheresis. For each donor, three plates each were used for CD4 naive and CD4 memory, two plates were used for CD8 naive, and one plate was used for CD8 memory. On the study overall, not on this receptor specifically: Only blood was sampled, and tissue TCR repertoires likely differ from those in blood. Even with the large sequencing depth, rarefaction of the sorted-subset datasets indicated that sequencing was incomplete. Pairwise subsampling led to the expectation that sequencing depth would affect the degree of clonotype sharing among donors. Compared with non-shared clonotypes, the clonotypes found in all four sorted-subset donors had higher generation probabilities. When a handful of donors were compared, the shared fraction of clonotypes was around 5% for naive CD4, around 3.6% for naive CD8, roughly 2.5% for memory CD4, and 0.4% for memory CD8. Naive subsets generally had larger estimated clonotype richness than memory subsets did. Because the study included only a small number of donors, the genetic and exposure-history diversity represented was limited.

Healthy HIV-negative adults with no recently reported acute infections or vaccinations were included as donors. Every donor was a Caucasian adult living in Nashville, Tennessee, USA. CD4+ T cells were enriched by magnetic negative selection, after which naive cells were positively selected on CD45RA and the negative fraction was taken as the memory subset. Blood was collected by leukapheresis, and PBMCs were isolated by Ficoll-Histopaque density gradient centrifugation and then cryopreserved in liquid nitrogen vapor phase. Analytical flow cytometry was used to check the purity and quantity of every magnetically sorted T cell population. From each sorted fraction, genomic DNA was isolated and quantified by UV absorbance on a Nanodrop 2000c. V is reduced by 0 bases and J by 7 bases, leaving a spacing of 5 bases between them. From cysteine to phenylalanine, the CDR3 is 12 amino acids long. Only the CDR3 portion is preserved as DNA: 36 bases, with reading frame beginning at the first base. From the germline V gene, CDR1 is SGHRS and CDR2 is YFSETQ.

TCR CDR3 regions were amplified from genomic DNA by multiplex PCR using the deep immunoSEQ assay. Extracted genomic DNA from each cell subset was spread evenly across all wells of several immunoSEQ 96-well plates, with each plate serving as a replicate. Each replicate PCR for sorted subsets received roughly 0.2 ug genomic DNA, equal to roughly 30,000 T cell genomes. Purified libraries were measured with a Qubit 3.0 fluorometer, size-checked on a Bioanalyzer 2100, and measured again with the KAPA Library Quantification kit. Every immunoSEQ 96-well plate was sequenced on a separate single-read 150-cycle Illumina NextSeq 550 flow cell. The paper's processing steps were these. Because the immunoSEQ output held only junctional sequences and lacked quality scores, the filtering could not match the filtering applied to full-length reads. Sequences were annotated with PyIR, a Python wrapper for IgBLAST v1.9, using IMGT germline references to assign V/J genes and CDR3. Reads with weak V/J assignments (E-value above 1e-6), missing CDR3, stop codons, out-of-frame junctions, or ambiguous translated residues were removed. A V3J clonotype was defined by an identical inferred V gene, J gene, and CDR3 amino acid sequence. Percentage overlap between repertoires was calculated by dividing the number of shared unique clonotypes by the size of the smaller repertoire. Repertoire richness was assessed with RTK rarefaction, the Chao1 estimator, and Recon v2.1 estimates of unobserved clonotypes. Generation probabilities for all TCRbeta clonotypes obtained by the gDNA method from a handful of donors were computed using OLGA. TCRdb limited this immuneACCESS table to in-frame rearrangements with V and J called. A share of clones is missing; checked studies link under half to unresolved V genes, and the rest is unexplained. The DNA gave D and trimming, while V, J and clone size come from that table. Present in this sample are about 1.5 million clones, 95% to 99% of which were seen just once. Of the sample, roughly 0.45% is held by the ten largest clones.

The table lists this clone with a count of one. Its antigen specificity is not known. Within one base of it there is no much larger clone, and no base qualities were kept. The same CDR3 is also encoded by other DNA sequences in this sample. Recombination linked TRBV5-1 to TRBJ2-1; too little of a D gene remains to name it. This receptor was identified in a man aged 25-40 years in good health. Sequencing used naive CD4+ T cells sorted from blood. The cell subset or site tag for this specimen amounts to: CD45RA+ positively selected. The DNA sequence is as follows: TGCGCCAGCAGCTTGGGGGGTAATGAGCAGTTCTTC. This yields the protein CASSLGGNEQFF.